Each of the 29 T cell receptor beta chains below was sequenced from the same sample in a study of blood T cell repertoires in COVID-19. Clones were read by immunoSEQ multiplex PCR, and TCRdb kept only the in-frame ones, dropping some. The table includes roughly 250,000 clones, around 87% detected once. Sequencing was done on a sample of PBMCs or T cells enriched from blood (not recorded which). These TCRs come from a woman between 50 and 59 years old who had recovered from COVID-19.

The rearrangement uses TRBV7-9 and TRBJ2-7, with 10 positions matching TRBD1. The length of the CDR3 is 16 residues. Germline V gives CDR1 SEHNR, CDR2 FQNEAQ (reference sequence). Trimming cost V 5 bases and J 1 base; bases outside gene matches: 8. CDR3 sequence: CASSPLPGQGSYEQYF. The CDR3 coding sequence is TGTGCCAGCAGCCCTCTACCGGGACAGGGGTCCTACGAGCAGTACTTC.

V is TRBV4-1 and J is TRBJ2-1; D call uncertain. Germline lookup yields CDR1 MGHRA and CDR2 YSYEKL. Trimming stripped 1 base from V and 0 bases from J, with 7 bases between. The CDR3 consists of 15 residues. The CDR3 DNA reads TGCGCCAGCAGCCAAGGCGTGAGCTCCTACAATGAGCAGTTCTTC. Protein sequence: CASSQGVSSYNEQFF.

The J gene is TRBJ1-5, the V gene TRBV29-1; D may be TRBD1 (6 bases). This CDR3 region has 13 residues. V lost 4 bases, J lost 5 bases, and 12 bases lay in between. Per the germline V gene, CDR1 is SQVTM and CDR2 is ANQGSEA. For the CDR3, the DNA is TGCAGCGTTGCAGGGGCTTTGCATCAGCCCCAGCATTTT. It codes for CSVAGALHQPQHF.

The chain uses TRBV24-1 and TRBJ2-5, with 9 nucleotides matching TRBD1. V shed 2 bases and J 0 bases; nucleotides not matched to a gene: 3. CDR3 length equals 16 residues. The germline gives CDR1 KGHDR, CDR2 SFDVKD. CDR3 DNA sequence: TGTGCCACCAGTGATTGGGGACAGGGAGACCAAGAGACCCAGTACTTC. Its protein is CATSDWGQGDQETQYF.

CDR3 nucleotide sequence: TGTGCCAGTAGTATTTTAGCCAGCTATGGCTACACCTTC. Protein product: CASSILASYGYTF. J is TRBJ1-2 and V is TRBV19; no firm D call. The germline gives CDR1 LNHDA, CDR2 SQIVND (reference sequence). The germline V and J ends were trimmed by 3 bases and 4 bases, with 9 bases remaining between them. This CDR3 spans 13 amino acids.

The rearrangement uses TRBV19 and TRBJ1-2; D gene uncertain. Trimming stripped 3 bases from V and 3 bases from J, with 17 bases between. Germline V gene data show CDR1 as LNHDA and CDR2 as SQIVND (reference sequence). The CDR3 extends over 16 amino acids. CDR3 nucleotides: TGTGCCAGTAGTATTAGGTATCGTGCAGGATACTATGGCTACACCTTC. It codes for CASSIRYRAGYYGYTF.

The chain combines TRBV15 with TRBJ2-7; D possibly corresponds to TRBD2 (6 bases). This CDR3 is built from 15 residues. Trimming cost V 1 base and J 4 bases, with 14 bases left between them. Germline loops: CDR1 LNHNV, CDR2 YYDKDF (reference sequence). CDR3 DNA: TGTGCCACCAGCAGAGTGTCGGGGGTAGGGTACGAGCAGTACTTC. Translation: CATSRVSGVGYEQYF. Full variable domain (remainder filled in from reference TRBV15 and TRBJ2-7): DAMVIQNPRYQVTQFGKPVTLSCSQTLNHNVMYWYQQKSSQAPKLLFHYYDKDFNNEADTPDNFQSRRPNTSFCFLDIRSPGLGDTAMYLCATSRVSGVGYEQYFGPGTRLTVT.

J is TRBJ2-7 and V is TRBV5-1; D may be TRBD2 (6 bases). V shed 0 bases and J shed 3 bases, with 7 bases lying between them. Germline CDR1 SGHRS, CDR2 YFSETQ. The CDR3 is made up of 13 amino acids. This chain's CDR3 is CASSLDSGYEQYF. The CDR3 DNA reads as TGCGCCAGCAGCTTGGATAGCGGCTACGAGCAGTACTTC. The complete variable domain, with remaining parts taken from reference TRBV5-1 and TRBJ2-7, reads KAGVTQTPRYLIKTRGQQVTLSCSPISGHRSVSWYQQTPGQGLQFLFEYFSETQRNKGNFPGRFSGRQFSNSRSEMNVSTLELGDSALYLCASSLDSGYEQYFGPGTRLTVT.

Only a few counts were recorded for this clone. The CDR3 nucleotides are TGTGCCTGGAGTGTACAGGTCCCAAAGCTGTTTTTT. Protein: CAWSVQVPKLFF. The chain employs TRBV30 and TRBJ1-4, with D perhaps matching TRBD1 (5 bases). The V end was cut by 0 bases, the J end by 14 bases, with 13 bases between. Per the germline V gene, CDR1 is GTSNPN and CDR2 is SVGIG (reference sequence). The CDR3 is made up of 12 amino acids. Filled out from reference TRBV30 and TRBJ1-4, the complete variable domain reads SQTIHQWPATLVQPVGSPLSLECTVEGTSNPNLYWYRQAAGRGLQLLFYSVGIGQISSEVPQNLSASRPQDRQFILSSKKLLLSDSGFYLCAWSVQVPKLFFGSGTQLSVL.

V gene TRBV28 combines with J gene TRBJ2-7, with 9 bases identical to TRBD2. Trimming at V came to 6 bases and at J to 12 bases, leaving 18 bases not matched to a gene. This CDR3 is 15 amino acids long. Germline V gene lookup returns CDR1 MDHEN and CDR2 SYDVKM. CDR3 region: CASSPAGGSQPRVYF. The CDR3 region has the DNA TGTGCCAGCAGCCCTGCGGGGGGGAGCCAACCACGCGTGTACTTC.

This clone was counted at least ten times. The CDR3 nucleotides are TGTGCCAGCAGTTTATCCGACAGGCAATCCGGGGGCTACACCTTC. Protein: CASSLSDRQSGGYTF. The chain has TRBV28 and TRBJ1-2, with a possible D match to TRBD1 (6 bases). This CDR3 is built from 15 residues. V was pared by 1 base and J by 8 bases, with 17 bases between. Germline assignment: CDR1 MDHEN and CDR2 SYDVKM.

The chain employs TRBV5-1 and TRBJ1-4, with 8 nucleotides matching TRBD1. CDR1 and CDR2 from the germline V gene are SGHRS and YFSETQ. This CDR3 is 15 amino acids long. V dropped 4 bases and J dropped 6; count of bases not matched to a gene: 8. CDR3 DNA: TGCGCCAGCAGCAGATGGACAGGGAGGCATGAAAAACTGTTTTTT. This sequence encodes CASSRWTGRHEKLFF.

This clone occurred a few times. The rearrangement joins TRBV28 to TRBJ1-1; 7 nucleotides line up with TRBD1. In germline, CDR1 is MDHEN, CDR2 SYDVKM. After removal of 4 bases from V and 1 base from J, the junction contained 18 bases not matched to a gene. This CDR3 comprises 19 residues. CDR3 DNA: TGTGCCAGCAGTTACCCTAAGACAGGGCCGAGGCTGAAGAACACTGAAGCTTTCTTT. It is translated as CASSYPKTGPRLKNTEAFF.

A few counts support this clone. The chain links TRBV7-8 to TRBJ2-1; possible D gene TRBD1, 5 bases. The CDR3 totals 15 residues. The V gene's germline CDR1 is SGHVS and CDR2 FQNEAQ. The V end lost 5 bases, the J end lost 9 bases, and 20 bases lay between the germline ends. CDR3 residues: CASSHLDNLPFEQFF. The CDR3 region has the DNA TGTGCCAGCAGCCACCTGGACAACCTACCATTTGAGCAGTTCTTC.

This clone is medium-sized. The V call is TRBV20-1, the J call TRBJ2-7; perhaps TRBD2 as D (6 bases). The length of the CDR3 is 14 residues. Germline V CDR1 and CDR2: DFQATT, SNEGSKA (reference sequence). V was trimmed by 3 bases and J by 2 bases, leaving 14 bases between them. CDR3 loop: CSASIVREPYEQYF. The CDR3 nucleotides are TGCAGTGCTAGTATCGTTCGGGAGCCCTACGAGCAGTACTTC.

The chain joins TRBV28 to TRBJ1-2; weak D call: TRBD1 (6 bases). The CDR3 is 16 amino acids. The V gene lost 6 bases and the J gene lost 6 bases, with 23 bases spanning the gap. Germline assignment: CDR1 MDHEN and CDR2 SYDVKM. The CDR3 DNA is TGTGCCAGCAGCTGGATCTTAGGGGGGACTATCAATGGCTACACCTTC. It translates to CASSWILGGTINGYTF.

This clone was detected once. This chain uses TRBV28 with TRBJ1-5; 10 nucleotides match TRBD1. Per the germline V gene, CDR1 is MDHEN and CDR2 is SYDVKM. This CDR3 region has 16 residues. With 5 bases clipped from V and 6 bases from J, the junction kept 10 bases outside the gene matches. The DNA of the CDR3 is TGTGCCAGCAGTAGAGGAATCGGACAGGGGGGTCAGCCCCAGCATTTT. It encodes CASSRGIGQGGQPQHF.

The V and J genes are TRBV19 and TRBJ1-4, with D perhaps TRBD1 (5 bases). The CDR3 contains 14 residues. The V end was cut by 6 bases, the J end by 1 base, with 9 bases between. Germline V gives CDR1 LNHDA, CDR2 SQIVND (reference sequence). This CDR3 reads CASSRQLTNEKLFF. The CDR3, as DNA: TGTGCCAGTAGCCGACAGTTAACTAATGAAAAACTGTTTTTT.

The rearrangement joins TRBV11-2 to TRBJ2-1; a possible D gene is TRBD2 (5 bases). The CDR3 runs 15 residues. The V end lost 8 bases, the J end lost 5 bases, and 19 bases lay between the germline ends. Germline V CDR1 and CDR2: SGHAT, FQNNGV. CDR3 bases: TGTGCCAGCGAAAGCGGAGCAGCCACAGACAATGAGCAGTTCTTC. It encodes CASESGAATDNEQFF.

The genes are TRBV28 and TRBJ2-5, with D perhaps matching TRBD1 (6 bases). The germline V gene encodes CDR1 MDHEN and CDR2 SYDVKM. Trimming removed 4 bases at V and 5 bases at J, with 8 bases between. This CDR3 contains 12 residues. CDR3 loop: CASSSGVETQYF. The CDR3 DNA sequence: TGTGCCAGCAGTTCAGGGGTGGAGACCCAGTACTTC.

The chain couples TRBV28 to TRBJ1-1; 7 bases are a match to TRBD1. CDR3 length equals 15 residues. V was clipped by 5 bases and J by 7 bases; unmatched bases: 13. Germline CDR1 is MDHEN and CDR2 is SYDVKM. The CDR3 DNA reads TGTGCCAGCAGTGAAACCGGGACAGAAGTTAATGAAGCTTTCTTT. Translation: CASSETGTEVNEAFF.

The CDR3: CASSSDSPRAPLHF. Written as DNA, the CDR3 is TGCGCCAGCAGCTCGGACAGCCCAAGGGCACCCCTCCACTTT. The rearrangement links TRBV5-1 to TRBJ1-6; D perhaps matches TRBD1 (6 bases). CDR1 and CDR2 from the germline V gene are SGHRS and YFSETQ. The CDR3 has 14 amino acids. Between the trimmed V and J ends, which lost 3 bases and 11 bases, there was a span of 15 bases. Full variable domain (rest looked up from reference TRBV5-1 and TRBJ1-6): KAGVTQTPRYLIKTRGQQVTLSCSPISGHRSVSWYQQTPGQGLQFLFEYFSETQRNKGNFPGRFSGRQFSNSRSEMNVSTLELGDSALYLCASSSDSPRAPLHFGNGTRLTVT.

The rearrangement uses TRBV5-4 and TRBJ2-1; D uncertain. Germline CDR1 and CDR2: SGHNT and YYREEE (reference sequence). The CDR3 spans 14 residues. The V and J ends lost 0 bases and 2 bases respectively, with 6 bases between them. CDR3 region: CASSLGRPYNEQFF. DNA for the CDR3: TGTGCCAGCAGCTTGGGGCGGCCCTACAATGAGCAGTTCTTC.

The V and J genes are TRBV7-2 and TRBJ1-6; 7 nucleotides agree with TRBD1. This CDR3 is built from 17 residues. Germline V lookup: CDR1 SGHTA, CDR2 FQGNSA. Unmatched junction bases numbered 10, after V lost 5 bases and J lost 3 bases. CDR3 residues: CASSPVQGLSYNSPLHF. Here the CDR3 DNA reads TGTGCCAGCAGCCCCGTACAGGGGTTAAGCTATAATTCACCCCTCCACTTT.

The chain joins TRBV2 to TRBJ1-1; D call uncertain. V was cut by 10 bases and J by 2 bases, with 11 bases left in between. The CDR3 totals 12 residues. Germline loops: CDR1 SNHLY, CDR2 FYNNEI. CDR3 amino acids: CATLVVNTEAFF. The DNA of the CDR3 is TGTGCCACCCTCGTTGTAAACACTGAAGCTTTCTTT. Together with reference TRBV2 and TRBJ1-1, the CDR3 gives the full variable domain: EPEVTQTPSHQVTQMGQEVILRCVPISNHLYFYWYRQILGQKVEFLVSFYNNEISEKSEIFDDQFSVERPDGSNFTLKIRSTKLEDSAMYFCATLVVNTEAFFGQGTRLTVV.

V gene TRBV19 combines with J gene TRBJ2-2; D is unresolved. CDR3 length: 14 amino acids. Germline V CDR1 and CDR2: LNHDA, SQIVND (reference sequence). Between the trimmed V and J ends, which lost 8 bases and 6 bases, there was a span of 16 bases. CDR3 amino acids: CASGQSVRSGELFF. The DNA for the CDR3 is TGTGCCAGTGGGCAATCCGTCCGTTCCGGGGAGCTGTTTTTT. The complete variable domain, with remaining parts taken from reference TRBV19 and TRBJ2-2, reads DGGITQSPKYLFRKEGQNVTLSCEQNLNHDAMYWYRQDPGQGLRLIYYSQIVNDFQKGDIAEGYSVSREKKESFPLTVTSAQKNPTAFYLCASGQSVRSGELFFGEGSRLTVL.

By its share, this clone is medium-sized. The rearrangement links TRBV7-2 to TRBJ2-1; 9 bases fit TRBD2. J gave up 7 bases and V 3 bases, and 7 bases lay outside the gene matches. The CDR3 runs to 15 residues. The germline V gene has CDR1 SGHTA and CDR2 FQGNSA. The CDR3 DNA is TGTGCCAGCAGCTTCGCGGGAGGGCTCTGGAATGAGCAGTTCTTC. It is translated as CASSFAGGLWNEQFF.

This clone was detected only once. The chain has TRBV7-8 and TRBJ2-7; 13 positions match TRBD2. Trimming at V came to 0 bases and at J to 3 bases, leaving 8 bases not matched to a gene. Germline CDR1 and CDR2: SGHVS and FQNEAQ. This CDR3 region has 18 residues. CDR3 nucleotides: TGTGCCAGCAGCTTAGCAACTAGCGGGAGGGCCCAAGGCTACGAGCAGTACTTC. It is translated as CASSLATSGRAQGYEQYF.

This chain's CDR3 is CASSRDRENQPQHF. For the CDR3, the DNA is TGTGCCAGCAGCCGGGACAGGGAAAATCAGCCCCAGCATTTT. The rearrangement links TRBV28 to TRBJ1-5; 9 bases fit TRBD1. Germline values: CDR1 MDHEN, CDR2 SYDVKM. The length of the CDR3 is 14 residues. The ends lost 6 bases at V and 4 bases at J; junction bases unmatched: 4.